The T cell receptor beta chain under discussion was sequenced for a study of blood T cell repertoires in COVID-19. Across the study: Spain, Italy and the United States supplied samples that represented acute and convalescent COVID-19. Nucleic acid was either cDNA or gDNA, and it came from T cells, B-cell-depleted T cells, or PBMCs.

Per the original methods: Quantification of nucleated cells was approximated via reference gene primer amplification. Libraries were prepared by immunoSEQ multiplex PCR; TCRdb keeps only in-frame clonotypes and omits some of them. D and trimming were read from the DNA, whereas the V and J calls and clone size are those reported in that table. The table lists more than 95,000 clones, about four fifths of them singletons, with approximately 38% in the top ten. Trimming stripped 0 bases from V and 6 bases from J, with 15 bases between. The CDR3 totals 15 residues. Germline-derived CDR1 and CDR2 are SGHTS and YDEGEE.

The chain links TRBV5-8 to TRBJ1-2; D remains unclear. This TCR was sampled from a man older than 75 with acute or convalescent COVID-19. The sample taken for sequencing was peripheral blood. CDR3 in amino acids: CASSLAGTGIDGYTF. The CDR3 bases are TGTGCCAGCAGCTTGGCAGGCACCGGTATAGATGGCTACACCTTC.